This is a list of T cell receptor beta chains from one sample in a study of CD8 T cells in ankylosing spondylitis. TCRdb re-analysed the 5' RACE reads in MiXCR, keeping a single row per CDR3 protein. The profile shows some 840,000 distinct CDR3 sequences, around 11% of them singletons. The specimen was blood, either unsorted or a sorted T cell fraction (not recorded which). These receptors came from a male donor with ankylosing spondylitis. Both conserved end residues are part of each CDR3. Fields, in order: CDR3 protein, V gene.

CASSSSKTQYF	TRBV7-8
CASSRTGRYNSPLHF	TRBV7-2
CASIRLAGGNTQYF	TRBV28
CASSPGAVSYEQYF	TRBV5-1
CSAARTANNEKLFF	TRBV29-1
CSAIDPRSPKETQYF	TRBV20-1
CASSLEEGIEAFF	TRBV7-2
CASSAPHAGTYNGQYF	TRBV28
CASSLREKLFF	TRBV4-1
CASSITSGSLNEQFF	TRBV7-2
CATSRVTNTQYF	TRBV15
CASSLVVRTGDNEQFF	TRBV7-8
CASEQGNYGYTF	TRBV6-2/TRBV6-3
CASSPIAGDASEQYF	TRBV12-3/TRBV12-4
CASQNRSPNTEAFF	TRBV6-1
CASSLVWSTANEKLFF	TRBV7-2
CASSLESGLAEAFF	TRBV5-1
CASSSKLANEQFF	TRBV6-6
CASSLIAGGKQFF	TRBV7-3
CASSSLLTANIQYF	TRBV7-2
CASSLAGPNYEQYF	TRBV7-2
CASSPGPGGGNTIYF	TRBV5-1
CASSQGGTRQYF	TRBV6-5
CASSLRDGADTQYF	TRBV5-1
CSVTRRGERYYEQYF	TRBV29-1
CASSLGRRITYEQYF	TRBV12-3/TRBV12-4
CASSPREVTGELFF	TRBV6-4
CASSYGPDRIQETQYF	TRBV6-2/TRBV6-3
CASSLAPAGQGNTGELFF	TRBV7-2
CSASRQGEDYGYTF	TRBV20-1
CASSMVTGGRTDTQYF	TRBV19
CASSFRDRPQETQYF	TRBV5-6